This paragraph covers one T cell receptor (beta chain) sequence. Its target is not known. Trimming at V came to 9 bases and at J to 5 bases, leaving 4 bases not matched to a gene. CDR1 is KGHDR and CDR2 is SFDVKD in the germline V gene. The CDR3 runs to 13 residues. Using a J-beta primer mix together with a sample-barcoded 5' primer, a second PCR was run for about 6 to 12 cycles. TCRdb re-called the 5' RACE reads through MiXCR, storing one row per CDR3 protein. The table has 1.5 million to 2 million distinct CDR3 sequences, roughly 27% seen once. This sample stems from a study of blood T cells in healthy people across ages. Overall study findings and caveats: Across samples, TCR beta diversity tracked strongly with naive T cell percentage.

Every participating donor contributed around 9.5 milliliters of peripheral blood through a draw. Sequenced material: blood. This chain links TRBV24-1 with TRBJ2-2, with 8 bases lining up with TRBD1. This TCR was sampled from a woman in her twenties or thirties in good health. Here the CDR3 reads CATETGVTGELFF. The CDR3 DNA is TGTGCCACCGAGACAGGGGTAACCGGGGAGCTGTTTTTT.